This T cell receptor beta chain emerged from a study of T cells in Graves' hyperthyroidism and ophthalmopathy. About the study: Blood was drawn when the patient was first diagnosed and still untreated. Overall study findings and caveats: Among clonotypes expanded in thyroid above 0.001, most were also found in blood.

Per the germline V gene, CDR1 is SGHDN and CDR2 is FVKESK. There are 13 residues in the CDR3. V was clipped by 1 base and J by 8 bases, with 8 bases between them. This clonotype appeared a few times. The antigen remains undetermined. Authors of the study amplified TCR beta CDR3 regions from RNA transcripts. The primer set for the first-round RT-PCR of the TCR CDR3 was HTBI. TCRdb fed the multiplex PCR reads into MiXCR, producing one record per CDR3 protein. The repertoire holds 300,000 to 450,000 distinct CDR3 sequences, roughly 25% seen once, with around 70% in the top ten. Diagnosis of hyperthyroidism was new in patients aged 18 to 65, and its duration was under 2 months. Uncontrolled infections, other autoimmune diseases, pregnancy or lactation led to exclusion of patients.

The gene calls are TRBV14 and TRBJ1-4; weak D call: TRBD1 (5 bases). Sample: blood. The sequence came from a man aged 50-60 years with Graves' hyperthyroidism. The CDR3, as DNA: TGTGCCAGCAGCCAAGTCAGGGTCGAAAAACTGTTTTTT. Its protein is CASSQVRVEKLFF.